This T cell receptor beta chain is drawn from a study of technical replicates of blood from a handful of donors. Generated by immunoSEQ multiplex PCR, the TCRdb table keeps only in-frame clones and is missing some. In the table there are under 90,000 clones, about 98% of which are singletons. Germline CDR1 is SGHDT and CDR2 is YYEEEE. Germline trimming cut 0 bases from V and 10 bases from J; bases unmatched to any gene: 11. The CDR3 sequence is 17 residues long. The V gene is TRBV5-6, the J gene TRBJ1-6; 9 bases align to TRBD1. Sequenced sample: T cells isolated from PBMCs. This TCR was recovered from a human donor in good health. Here the CDR3 reads CASSLALRTGEGSPLHF. The DNA of the CDR3 is TGTGCCAGCAGCTTGGCTCTTCGGACAGGGGAAGGATCACCCCTCCACTTT.